These 14 T cell receptor beta chains came from one sample sequenced in a study of T cell responses to AZD1222 COVID-19 vaccine. Clones were sequenced by immunoSEQ multiplex PCR, and TCRdb holds only the in-frame ones, with some missing. The profile shows about 130,000 clones, approximately 85% of them singletons. The input for sequencing was peripheral blood, taken on day 0 of AZD1222 vaccination. These TCRs come from an adult in good health.

The V call is TRBV6-2 or TRBV6-3, the J call TRBJ2-7; no clear D gene. This CDR3 has 14 amino acids. The V gene's germline CDR1 is MNHEY and CDR2 SVGEGT. V dropped 0 bases and J dropped 5 bases, with 11 bases sitting between them. The CDR3 loop is CASSYSLRVHEQYF. The CDR3 coding sequence is TGTGCCAGCAGTTACTCGTTAAGGGTACACGAGCAGTACTTC.

The chain carries TRBV19 and TRBJ2-1; 7 bases line up with TRBD1. V was clipped by 5 bases and J by 8 bases; unmatched bases: 12. The CDR3 spans 15 residues. Per germline, CDR1 LNHDA and CDR2 SQIVND (reference sequence). The CDR3 is CASSVQGSPGYEQFF. DNA for the CDR3: TGTGCCAGTAGTGTACAGGGGTCCCCTGGCTATGAGCAGTTCTTC.

In DNA form, the CDR3 reads TGTGCCAGCTCACCGGGGCTACAAGACACTGAAGCTTTCTTT. Amino acids: CASSPGLQDTEAFF. The chain carries TRBV18 and TRBJ1-1, with D perhaps TRBD1 (5 bases). V was pared by 3 bases and J by 3 bases, with 11 bases between. Germline CDR1 is KGHSH and CDR2 is LQKENI. The CDR3 has 14 amino acids.

This clone was seen a few times. The chain carries TRBV27 and TRBJ1-1; TRBD1 matches 7 bases. The CDR3 is 12 residues long. In germline, CDR1 is MNHEY, CDR2 SMNVEV (reference sequence). V dropped 5 bases and J dropped 11; count of bases not matched to a gene: 8. CDR3 bases: TGTGCCAGCAGTCCTAGACAGGGAAAGGCTTTCTTT. Protein product: CASSPRQGKAFF.

V and J are TRBV9 and TRBJ2-1, with a weak D call TRBD2 (6 bases). The CDR3 has 13 amino acids. Germline CDR1 reads SGDLS; CDR2 reads YYNGEE. Trimming cost V 0 bases and J 15 bases, with 16 bases left between them. CDR3 region: CASSVALGGLVFF. The CDR3 nucleotides are TGTGCCAGCAGCGTAGCTCTGGGGGGATTGGTGTTCTTC.

This rearrangement joins TRBV18 to TRBJ2-7; D may be TRBD1 (6 bases). V lost 4 bases and J lost 0, with 13 bases in between. There are 15 residues in the CDR3. Germline lookup yields CDR1 KGHSH and CDR2 LQKENI. CDR3 nucleotides: TGTGCCAGCTCACGGATGGACAGTCTCTCCTACGAGCAGTACTTC. It yields the protein CASSRMDSLSYEQYF. The complete variable domain, with remaining parts taken from reference TRBV18 and TRBJ2-7, reads NAGVMQNPRHLVRRRGQEARLRCSPMKGHSHVYWYRQLPEEGLKFMVYLQKENIIDESGMPKERFSAEFPKEGPSILRIQQVVRGDSAAYFCASSRMDSLSYEQYFGPGTRLTVT.

The chain couples TRBV19 to TRBJ1-2; 7 bases map to TRBD1. CDR1 is LNHDA and CDR2 is SQIVND in the germline V gene (reference sequence). This CDR3 has 14 residues. With 9 bases clipped from V and 3 bases from J, the junction kept 10 bases outside the gene matches. The CDR3 here is CASNPRDRDYGYTF. DNA for the CDR3: TGTGCCAGCAACCCCCGGGACAGAGACTATGGCTACACCTTC.

This rearrangement joins TRBV5-4 to TRBJ2-1; D ambiguous. V gave up 2 bases and J gave up 0 bases, with 9 bases separating them. The germline CDR1 and CDR2 sequences are SGHNT and YYREEE (reference sequence). This CDR3 is built from 15 residues. CDR3 region: CASSLRSSSYNEQFF. The CDR3 bases are TGTGCCAGCAGCTTAAGGTCGAGCTCCTACAATGAGCAGTTCTTC.

The gene calls are TRBV6-5 and TRBJ1-2; D perhaps matches TRBD1 (5 bases). Trimming cost V 5 bases and J 8 bases, with 15 bases left between them. CDR1 MNHEY and CDR2 SVGAGI come from the germline V gene. The length of the CDR3 is 13 residues. CDR3 DNA sequence: TGTGCCAGCAGTAGGGACCCTGAGGGGGGCTACACCTTC. Protein sequence: CASSRDPEGGYTF.

J is TRBJ1-5 and V is TRBV18; TRBD1 is a possible D gene (5 bases). Germline CDR1 is KGHSH and CDR2 is LQKENI. V gave up 4 bases and J gave up 2 bases, with 12 bases separating them. The CDR3 extends over 15 amino acids. CDR3 region: CASSLGLGGNQPQHF. CDR3 DNA: TGTGCCAGCTCACTTGGTTTGGGGGGCAATCAGCCCCAGCATTTT.

The V and J genes are TRBV5-1 and TRBJ1-1; the D is unclear. CDR3 size: 12 residues. V lost 9 bases, J lost 1 base, and 10 bases lay in between. CDR1 and CDR2 from the germline V gene are SGHRS and YFSETQ. In DNA form, the CDR3 reads TGCGCCACCAAGGACGGGAACACTGAAGCTTTCTTT. Its translation is CATKDGNTEAFF.

The CDR3 nucleotides read TGTGCCAGTAGCGCTAGCGGGGGGGAAATAAGCACAGATACGCAGTATTTT. Amino acids: CASSASGGEISTDTQYF. This chain connects TRBV19 to TRBJ2-3, with 12 positions matching TRBD2. The V and J ends lost 6 bases and 0 bases, in that order; junction bases with no gene match: 7. The CDR3 loop spans 17 amino acids. The V gene's germline CDR1 is LNHDA and CDR2 SQIVND (reference sequence).

The gene calls are TRBV27 and TRBJ2-1, with no clear D. The CDR3 contains 13 residues. Germline V lookup: CDR1 MNHEY, CDR2 SMNVEV (reference sequence). The germline V and J ends were trimmed by 5 bases and 7 bases, with 12 bases remaining between them. In DNA form, the CDR3 reads TGTGCCAGCAGTCGGAGCCTAGGGAATGAGCAGTTCTTC. Translating it yields CASSRSLGNEQFF.

The J gene is TRBJ2-2, the V gene TRBV3-1 (or the pseudogene TRBV3-2), with D perhaps matching TRBD2 (6 bases). The V gene lost 5 bases and the J gene lost 1 base, with 11 bases spanning the gap. CDR3 length: 15 amino acids. Germline assignment: CDR1 LGHDT and CDR2 YNNKEL (reference sequence). The CDR3 spells CASSRGLLNTGELFF. As DNA, the CDR3 is TGTGCCAGCAGCAGGGGACTCCTGAACACCGGGGAGCTGTTTTTT.